One sample yielded the 27 T cell receptor beta chains listed below, sequenced in a study of cytotoxic CD8 clonotypes in ibrutinib-treated CLL. Only in-frame clones appear in the TCRdb table, and some are missing; sequencing was by immunoSEQ multiplex PCR. The data contain about 140,000 clones, about 91% of them singletons. The sequencing here drew on PBMCs, taken after 12 months of ibrutinib treatment. The origin of the receptors is a human donor with chronic lymphocytic leukemia.

The chain joins TRBV20-1 to TRBJ2-1; 9 bases agree with TRBD1. The CDR3 is 11 amino acids. Per germline, CDR1 DFQATT and CDR2 SNEGSKA (reference sequence). V dropped 6 bases and J dropped 11; count of bases not matched to a gene: 5. CDR3 region: CSAPGQGQQFF. CDR3 nucleotide sequence: TGCAGTGCCCCGGGACAGGGCCAGCAGTTCTTC.

The V gene is TRBV7-3, the J gene TRBJ2-7; D perhaps matches TRBD1 (5 bases). V lost 1 base and J lost 6, with 16 bases in between. The CDR3 extends over 15 amino acids. The V gene's germline CDR1 is SGHTA and CDR2 FQGTGA. The CDR3 nucleotides read TGTGCCAGCAGCTTAAGCACAGGCACCCTTGGCGAGCAGTACTTC. Its protein is CASSLSTGTLGEQYF.

CDR3 residues: CASSEEQETQYF. Here the CDR3 DNA reads TGCGCCAGCAGTGAGGAACAAGAGACCCAGTACTTC. V usage is TRBV10-2 and J usage is TRBJ2-5; D gene uncertain. CDR1 is WSHSY and CDR2 is SAAADI in the germline V gene. CDR3 length equals 12 residues. Deletions cut 2 bases from V and 2 bases from J, with 3 bases between.

The chain combines TRBV7-2 with TRBJ1-2; possibly TRBD1 for D (5 bases). Germline V lookup: CDR1 SGHTA, CDR2 FQGNSA. The CDR3 is made up of 12 amino acids. The V gene lost 5 bases and the J gene lost 5 bases, with 9 bases spanning the gap. CDR3 nucleotide sequence: TGTGCCAGCAGCACCGACAGATATGGCTACACCTTC. The encoded protein is CASSTDRYGYTF. Based on the CDR3 plus reference TRBV7-2 and TRBJ1-2, the full variable domain is GAGVSQSPSNKVTEKGKDVELRCDPISGHTALYWYRQSLGQGLEFLIYFQGNSAPDKSGLPSDRFSAERTGGSVSTLTIQRTQQEDSAVYLCASSTDRYGYTFGSGTRLTVV.

The rearrangement links TRBV10-2 to TRBJ2-5; a weak D match, TRBD2 (6 bases). The germline V gene encodes CDR1 WSHSY and CDR2 SAAADI. This CDR3 comprises 12 residues. Trimming stripped 6 bases from V and 2 bases from J, with 7 bases between. The CDR3 region is CASRRGQETQYF. The DNA of the CDR3 is TGCGCCAGCAGACGGGGGCAAGAGACCCAGTACTTC.

V gene TRBV9 combines with J gene TRBJ1-1; tentatively, D is TRBD1 (5 bases). This CDR3 region has 15 residues. Trimming took 4 bases from V and 1 from J, leaving 14 bases between them. Germline V gene sequence: CDR1 SGDLS, CDR2 YYNGEE. CDR3 nucleotide sequence: TGTGCCAGCAGCCCCAGAGGGGCGACGAACACTGAAGCTTTCTTT. It specifies CASSPRGATNTEAFF.

This sequence joins TRBV7-3 and TRBJ2-7, with TRBD1 matching over 9 bases. Per the germline V gene, CDR1 is SGHTA and CDR2 is FQGTGA. With V trimmed by 6 bases and J by 8 bases, 14 bases remained unmatched. The CDR3 is 15 residues long. CDR3 coding DNA: TGTGCCAGCAGGCCGCGCCGGACAGGGGCCTCCAAGCAGTACTTC. Its protein is CASRPRRTGASKQYF.

This clone has just one count. V usage is TRBV2 and J usage is TRBJ1-2, with D possibly matching TRBD1 (5 bases). The CDR3 sequence is 14 residues long. CDR1 is SNHLY and CDR2 is FYNNEI in the germline V gene. Trimming pared 5 bases from V and 9 bases from J, leaving 19 bases between. In DNA, the CDR3 is TGTGCCAGCAGTCCCAAGGAGACAGAAGATAGCTACACCTTC. Translated: CASSPKETEDSYTF.

As to this clone: The junction departs from germline at one end; a sequencing error may be responsible. V is TRBV7-7 and J is TRBJ2-3, with TRBD1 as a possible D gene (6 bases). The CDR3 has 14 amino acids. Germline assignment: CDR1 SSHAT and CDR2 FNYEAQ (reference sequence). CDR3 protein: CASSLDRTTDTQYF. For the CDR3, the DNA is TGTGCTAGCAGCTTGGACAGAACCACAGATACGCAGTATTTT.

The chain is built from TRBV6-1 and TRBJ2-7; 8 bases are shared with TRBD2. The V segment lost 6 bases and the J segment 3 bases; nucleotides outside the gene matches: 4. This CDR3 spans 13 amino acids. Germline values: CDR1 MNHNS, CDR2 SASEGT. Here the CDR3 reads CASSALADYEQYF. In DNA form, the CDR3 reads TGTGCCAGCAGCGCACTAGCGGACTACGAGCAGTACTTC.

The CDR3 here is CASSLGAASPQHF. In DNA, the CDR3 is TGTGCCAGCAGCTTAGGGGCCGCCTCGCCCCAGCATTTT. This chain uses TRBV7-2 with TRBJ1-5; no definite D call. Germline V gene lookup returns CDR1 SGHTA and CDR2 FQGNSA. The length of the CDR3 is 13 residues. V was pared by 1 base and J by 9 bases, with 10 bases between.

V gene TRBV5-4 combines with J gene TRBJ1-3; D might be TRBD1 (5 bases). This CDR3 contains 17 residues. Trimming shortened V by 1 base and J by 1 base, and 15 bases separated the two germline ends. Germline CDR1 is SGHNT and CDR2 is YYREEE (reference sequence). CDR3 DNA sequence: TGTGCCAGCAGCTTGAATGCAGGGATATTATCTGGAAACACCATATATTTT. The encoded protein is CASSLNAGILSGNTIYF.

This chain links TRBV27 with TRBJ2-1; 10 bases agree with TRBD2. The V and J ends lost 6 bases and 9 bases, in that order; junction bases with no gene match: 5. CDR3 size: 13 residues. Germline lookup yields CDR1 MNHEY and CDR2 SMNVEV (reference sequence). The CDR3 spells CASRVAGGGEQFF. The CDR3 DNA reads TGTGCCAGCAGGGTAGCGGGAGGTGGTGAGCAGTTCTTC.

The V call is TRBV11-3, the J call TRBJ2-3; perhaps TRBD1 as D (6 bases). V lost 1 base and J lost 0, with 11 bases in between. The CDR3 runs to 16 residues. Germline values: CDR1 SGHNT, CDR2 YENEEA. Here the CDR3 reads CASSLGDKPSTDTQYF. CDR3 nucleotide sequence: TGTGCCAGCAGCTTAGGGGACAAACCTAGCACAGATACGCAGTATTTT.

Remarks on this clone: One end of the junction does not line up with germline, which may come from a read error. The gene calls are TRBV7-3 and TRBJ1-2; D may be TRBD1 (5 bases). CDR1 SGHTA and CDR2 FQGTGA come from the germline V gene. The CDR3 totals 16 residues. CDR3 protein: CASSLTRDWGNYGYTF. CDR3 sequence (DNA): TGTGCCAGCAGCCTAACCCGGGACTGGGGGAACTATGGCTACACCTTC.

V usage is TRBV9 and J usage is TRBJ2-7; no definite D call. Looked up from germline, CDR1 is SGDLS and CDR2 is YYNGEE. This CDR3 is built from 12 residues. V lost 1 base and J 7 bases, leaving 9 bases between the germline ends. The CDR3 nucleotides read TGTGCCAGCAGCGTATACCCCCAAGAGCAGTACTTC. This translates into CASSVYPQEQYF.

The J gene is TRBJ2-1, the V gene TRBV9; D is uncertain. CDR3 length: 14 amino acids. The germline V and J ends were trimmed by 0 bases and 8 bases, with 12 bases remaining between them. The germline gives CDR1 SGDLS, CDR2 YYNGEE. The CDR3 DNA reads as TGTGCCAGCAGCGTAGGAGGTAGCCCCGATGAGCAGTTCTTC. It translates to CASSVGGSPDEQFF.

The V and J genes are TRBV6-5 and TRBJ1-1, with D perhaps TRBD1 (5 bases). CDR1 and CDR2 from the germline V gene are MNHEY and SVGAGI. V was clipped by 0 bases and J by 5 bases, with 7 bases between them. This CDR3 spans 13 amino acids. Written as DNA, the CDR3 is TGTGCCAGCAGTTACTCGTGGGGGACTGAAGCTTTCTTT. It encodes CASSYSWGTEAFF.

The chain recombines TRBV4-1 with TRBJ2-7; the match to TRBD1 covers 9 bases. This CDR3 comprises 14 residues. V was pared by 4 bases and J by 5 bases, with 6 bases of the junction left unmatched. CDR1 MGHRA and CDR2 YSYEKL come from the germline V gene. CDR3 in amino acids: CASSRTRTGDEQYF. In nucleotides, the CDR3 is TGCGCCAGCAGCCGCACCCGGACAGGGGACGAGCAGTACTTC.

The chain carries TRBV6-5 and TRBJ2-5; TRBD2 is a possible D gene (5 bases). V lost 6 bases and J 0 bases, leaving 11 bases between the germline ends. Germline lookup yields CDR1 MNHEY and CDR2 SVGAGI. The CDR3 sequence is 14 residues long. As DNA, the CDR3 is TGTGCCAGCAGGGATCCTAGCAACCAAGAGACCCAGTACTTC. As protein: CASRDPSNQETQYF.

This clone was counted a few times. The V gene is TRBV10-2, the J gene TRBJ2-7; D is uncertain. The germline V and J ends were trimmed by 9 bases and 1 base, with 10 bases remaining between them. This CDR3 is built from 12 residues. CDR1 and CDR2 (germline): WSHSY, SAAADI. CDR3 residues: CASQTYSYEQYF. The DNA of the CDR3 is TGCGCCAGTCAGACTTATTCCTACGAGCAGTACTTC.

The J gene is TRBJ2-7, the V gene TRBV27, with 7 bases that match TRBD2. CDR1 MNHEY and CDR2 SMNVEV come from the germline V gene (reference sequence). The CDR3 length is 13 residues. V trimming: 6 bases; J trimming: 4 bases; junction bases outside the gene matches: 6. CDR3 in DNA: TGTGCCAGCAGGGGGGGGAAGCTTTACGAGCAGTACTTC. Protein sequence: CASRGGKLYEQYF.

The V gene is TRBV7-3, the J gene TRBJ2-5; 8 bases are a match to TRBD1. The CDR3 spans 14 residues. The V segment lost 2 bases and the J segment 1 base; nucleotides outside the gene matches: 0. Per the germline V gene, CDR1 is SGHTA and CDR2 is FQGTGA. CDR3 bases: TGTGCCAGCAGCTTAGGGACAGGCCAAGAGACCCAGTACTTC. The encoded protein is CASSLGTGQETQYF. The full variable domain, completed using reference TRBV7-3 and TRBJ2-5, is GAGVSQTPSNKVTEKGKYVELRCDPISGHTALYWYRQSLGQGPEFLIYFQGTGAADDSGLPNDRFFAVRPEGSVSTLKIQRTERGDSAVYLCASSLGTGQETQYFGPGTRLLVL.

This chain uses TRBV7-2 with TRBJ2-7; 9 nucleotides agree with TRBD2. This CDR3 contains 16 residues. The V gene's germline CDR1 is SGHTA and CDR2 FQGNSA. V lost 3 bases to trimming and J lost 3 bases; unmatched junction nucleotides: 9. CDR3 DNA: TGTGCCAGCAGCTTCTCACCGGGACTAGCTCTCTACGAGCAGTACTTC. Protein product: CASSFSPGLALYEQYF.

The J gene is TRBJ1-3, the V gene TRBV18, with D uncertain. The CDR3 has 12 amino acids. Germline loops: CDR1 KGHSH, CDR2 LQKENI. Trimming pared 3 bases from V and 4 bases from J, leaving 4 bases between. The CDR3 nucleotides read TGTGCCAGCTCACCTTCGGGAAACACCATATATTTT. Protein sequence: CASSPSGNTIYF.

This clone has just a few counts. The rearrangement joins TRBV9 to TRBJ1-3, with a tentative D call TRBD1 (5 bases). The germline V and J ends were trimmed by 2 bases and 3 bases, with 15 bases remaining between them. The CDR3 contains 16 residues. Germline lookup yields CDR1 SGDLS and CDR2 YYNGEE. CDR3 sequence reads: CASSVDTWQGGNTIYF. Here the CDR3 DNA reads TGTGCCAGCAGCGTCGACACATGGCAGGGTGGAAACACCATATATTTT.

The rearrangement uses TRBV28 and TRBJ2-7; D gene unclear. Deletions cut 3 bases from V and 2 bases from J, with 20 bases between. The CDR3 is made up of 17 amino acids. Looked up from germline, CDR1 is MDHEN and CDR2 is SYDVKM. CDR3 residues: CASSFSMGKKITYEQYF. The DNA for the CDR3 is TGTGCCAGCAGTTTTTCGATGGGAAAGAAAATCACCTACGAGCAGTACTTC.